A selection of T cell receptor beta chains follows, all from one sample in a study of cytomegalovirus exposure and HLA in healthy donors. The data were produced by immunoSEQ multiplex PCR, yet TCRdb's version contains in-frame clones alone and is incomplete. Of over 90,000 clones in the sample, 65% to 80% were seen once. Sample: PBMCs. All receptors derive from a woman between 18 and 29 years old in good health and CMV-seropositive. CDR3s include the opening cysteine and the closing phenylalanine or tryptophan. Each record gives: J gene, clone size, V gene, D gene, CDR3 DNA, CDR3 protein. A D gene is named only where the DNA matches it firmly. Some rows mark clone size as missing; the rest say once, few, many or name a class of expanded clone.

J: TRBJ1-2
size: -
V: TRBV7-6
D: TRBD1
DNA: TGTGCCAGCAGCTTGGGGGACAGGGACGGCTACACCTTC
CDR3: CASSLGDRDGYTF

J: TRBJ1-2
size: -
V: TRBV5-6
D: -
DNA: TGTGCCAGCAGCCCTTCTGGGAGGATCGGCTACACCTTC
CDR3: CASSPSGRIGYTF

J: TRBJ2-1
size: once
V: TRBV4-1
D: -
DNA: TGCGCCAGCAGCCGAAGAGACTCACCCCCCTACAATGAGCAGTTCTTC
CDR3: CASSRRDSPPYNEQFF

J: TRBJ2-1
size: -
V: TRBV7-2
D: -
DNA: TGTGCCAGCAGCTTAGAAGTTAGGCGGAATGAGCAGTTCTTC
CDR3: CASSLEVRRNEQFF

J: TRBJ2-2
size: once
V: TRBV30
D: TRBD1
DNA: TGTGCCTGGAACCACTACAGGGGATCGAACACCGGGGAGCTGTTTTTT
CDR3: CAWNHYRGSNTGELFF

J: TRBJ2-3
size: -
V: TRBV7-9
D: -
DNA: TGTGCCAGCAGCTTAGTTCCCAGAACAGATACGCAGTATTTT
CDR3: CASSLVPRTDTQYF

J: TRBJ2-5
size: -
V: TRBV5-4
D: TRBD1
DNA: TGTGCCAGCAGCTGGACAGGGGTGAGAGAGACCCAGTACTTC
CDR3: CASSWTGVRETQYF

J: TRBJ2-1
size: -
V: TRBV5-6
D: -
DNA: TGTGCCAGCAGCTTACCGGGACTCTTACCCTCCTACAATGAGCAGTTCTTC
CDR3: CASSLPGLLPSYNEQFF

J: TRBJ2-3
size: -
V: TRBV5-6
D: TRBD2
DNA: TGTGCCAGCATCCTGGGACTAGATAGCACAGATACGCAGTATTTT
CDR3: CASILGLDSTDTQYF

J: TRBJ2-2
size: -
V: TRBV7-7
D: TRBD2
DNA: TGTGCTAGCAGGTTACTAGCGGGACCGACCGGGGAGCTGTTTTTT
CDR3: CASRLLAGPTGELFF

J: TRBJ1-6
size: once
V: TRBV7-3
D: -
DNA: TGTGCCAGCAGCACTAACGGAGATTCACCCCTCCACTTT
CDR3: CASSTNGDSPLHF

J: TRBJ1-4
size: -
V: TRBV28
D: TRBD1
DNA: TGTGCCAGCAGTGCGACAGGGGTTAATGAAAAACTGTTTTTT
CDR3: CASSATGVNEKLFF

J: TRBJ1-3
size: -
V: TRBV19
D: TRBD1
DNA: TGTGCCAGTAGTAGCTACAGGGGATCTGGAAACACCATATATTTT
CDR3: CASSSYRGSGNTIYF

J: TRBJ2-1
size: -
V: TRBV2
D: TRBD2
DNA: TGTGCCAGCAGTGGTACTAGCGGCCAGTCCTACAATGAGCAGTTCTTC
CDR3: CASSGTSGQSYNEQFF

J: TRBJ2-2
size: -
V: TRBV6-4
D: TRBD2
DNA: TGTGCCAGCAGACGGGACTACTACACCGGGGAGCTGTTTTTT
CDR3: CASRRDYYTGELFF

J: TRBJ2-3
size: once
V: TRBV5-4
D: -
DNA: TGTGCCAGCCGACCGGGGGCGGGGGATTGGACAGATACGCAGTATTTT
CDR3: CASRPGAGDWTDTQYF

J: TRBJ1-1
size: -
V: TRBV7-9
D: -
DNA: TGTGCCAGCAACCCCGGAGACACTGAAGCTTTCTTT
CDR3: CASNPGDTEAFF

J: TRBJ1-1
size: -
V: TRBV5-1
D: -
DNA: TGCGCCAGCAGCTTGAGACAATCAAACACTGAGGCTTTCTTT
CDR3: CASSLRQSNTEAFF

J: TRBJ2-7
size: -
V: TRBV18
D: -
DNA: TGTGCCAGCTCACCACTTCCGGGGAATTTTTACGAGCAGTACTTC
CDR3: CASSPLPGNFYEQYF

J: TRBJ1-1
size: -
V: TRBV4-1
D: -
DNA: TGCGCCAGCAGCCAAGATCGGGTGGCTTTTACGAACACTGAAGCTTTCTTT
CDR3: CASSQDRVAFTNTEAFF

J: TRBJ1-1
size: -
V: TRBV27
D: -
DNA: TGTGCCAGCAGTTTAGGAATAGGGGCGAACACTGAAGCTTTCTTT
CDR3: CASSLGIGANTEAFF

J: TRBJ2-3
size: few
V: TRBV27
D: TRBD2
DNA: TGTGCCAGCAGTTTATCTCTGGGGGGGTTTAGCACAGATACGCAGTATTTT
CDR3: CASSLSLGGFSTDTQYF

J: TRBJ1-5
size: -
V: TRBV28
D: -
DNA: TGTGCCAGCAGTTTACCTCATCAGCCCCAGCATTTT
CDR3: CASSLPHQPQHF

J: TRBJ1-1
size: -
V: TRBV9
D: TRBD1
DNA: TGTGCCAGCAGCGTAAGGGCAGGGGGGACTGAAGCTTTCTTT
CDR3: CASSVRAGGTEAFF

J: TRBJ1-1
size: -
V: TRBV7-8
D: -
DNA: TGTGCCAGCAGCCCCTCACGGACAGTGAACACTGAAGCTTTCTTT
CDR3: CASSPSRTVNTEAFF

J: TRBJ1-2
size: few
V: TRBV27
D: -
DNA: TGTGCCAGCAGTTACTCACAGGTTTATGGCTACACCTTC
CDR3: CASSYSQVYGYTF

J: TRBJ2-1
size: -
V: TRBV9
D: -
DNA: TGTGCCAGCAGCCATCTAAGAGCGGACAATGAGCAGTTCTTC
CDR3: CASSHLRADNEQFF

J: TRBJ2-7
size: once
V: TRBV19
D: TRBD1
DNA: TGTGCCAGTAGACGGGACAGCGAGAGCTCCTACGAGCAGTACTTC
CDR3: CASRRDSESSYEQYF

J: TRBJ1-5
size: -
V: TRBV27
D: TRBD1
DNA: TGTGCCAGCGGGACAGGGGCCCCTCAGCCCCAGCATTTT
CDR3: CASGTGAPQPQHF

J: TRBJ1-6
size: -
V: TRBV5-6
D: -
DNA: TGTGCCAGCAGCTTGGAGTCAGGACAGTTCTATAATTCACCCCTCCACTTT
CDR3: CASSLESGQFYNSPLHF

J: TRBJ2-7
size: -
V: TRBV18
D: TRBD2
DNA: TGTGCCAGCTCAACTAGCGGGAGCAGCTACGAGCAGTACTTC
CDR3: CASSTSGSSYEQYF

J: TRBJ2-5
size: -
V: TRBV19
D: -
DNA: TGTGCCAGTAGTATAGATGGGGGGGAGACCCAGTACTTC
CDR3: CASSIDGGETQYF

J: TRBJ2-3
size: -
V: TRBV6-5
D: -
DNA: TGTGCCAGCAGTTACCAACAAGGGCCCGGGAATACGCAGTATTTT
CDR3: CASSYQQGPGNTQYF

J: TRBJ2-6
size: -
V: TRBV7-8
D: -
DNA: TGTGCCAGCAGCCACTTTGGACAGCTCGTCTCTGGGGCCAACGTCCTGACTTTC
CDR3: CASSHFGQLVSGANVLTF

J: TRBJ2-7
size: -
V: TRBV11-2
D: -
DNA: TGTGCCAGCAGCTTAGGAGGGGGAAACGAGCAGTACTTC
CDR3: CASSLGGGNEQYF

J: TRBJ2-1
size: -
V: TRBV7-8
D: TRBD2
DNA: TGTGCCAGCAGCTCGGGACTAGCGGGAGATGAGCAGTTCTTC
CDR3: CASSSGLAGDEQFF

J: TRBJ2-5
size: -
V: TRBV27
D: TRBD1
DNA: TGTGCCAGCAGTGTCCGGGACAGGCGGGAGACCCAGTACTTC
CDR3: CASSVRDRRETQYF

J: TRBJ2-7
size: -
V: TRBV4-1
D: TRBD1
DNA: TGCGCCAGCAGCCAACGTCTCGGACAGGGAAACTACGAGCAGTACTTC
CDR3: CASSQRLGQGNYEQYF

J: TRBJ1-5
size: -
V: TRBV19
D: TRBD1
DNA: TGTGCCAGTATCCCCGGGACAGGGCTACAGCCCCAGCATTTT
CDR3: CASIPGTGLQPQHF

J: TRBJ1-2
size: -
V: TRBV11-2
D: -
DNA: TGTGCCAGCAGCCATATCAGGGGTCCGAGCTATGGCTACACCTTC
CDR3: CASSHIRGPSYGYTF

J: TRBJ1-1
size: -
V: TRBV7-7
D: -
DNA: TGTGCTAGCAGTTCAGGGATGAACACTGAAGCTTTCTTT
CDR3: CASSSGMNTEAFF

J: TRBJ1-4
size: few
V: TRBV10-1
D: TRBD1
DNA: TGCGCCAGCAGTTGGAACAGGGGGCCCCCTGCAACTAATGAAAAACTGTTTTTT
CDR3: CASSWNRGPPATNEKLFF

J: TRBJ1-5
size: -
V: TRBV27
D: -
DNA: TGTGCCAGCAGTTTATTTTCCAGGGAAAGCAATCAGCCCCAGCATTTT
CDR3: CASSLFSRESNQPQHF

J: TRBJ2-1
size: -
V: TRBV29-1
D: TRBD2
DNA: TGCAGCGTTGGAACTAGCGGCCCGTCTGAGCAGTTCTTC
CDR3: CSVGTSGPSEQFF

J: TRBJ2-7
size: -
V: TRBV7-6
D: TRBD1
DNA: TGTGCCAGCAGCTCGGGACAGGGCCCCTGGAGCGAGCAGTACTTC
CDR3: CASSSGQGPWSEQYF